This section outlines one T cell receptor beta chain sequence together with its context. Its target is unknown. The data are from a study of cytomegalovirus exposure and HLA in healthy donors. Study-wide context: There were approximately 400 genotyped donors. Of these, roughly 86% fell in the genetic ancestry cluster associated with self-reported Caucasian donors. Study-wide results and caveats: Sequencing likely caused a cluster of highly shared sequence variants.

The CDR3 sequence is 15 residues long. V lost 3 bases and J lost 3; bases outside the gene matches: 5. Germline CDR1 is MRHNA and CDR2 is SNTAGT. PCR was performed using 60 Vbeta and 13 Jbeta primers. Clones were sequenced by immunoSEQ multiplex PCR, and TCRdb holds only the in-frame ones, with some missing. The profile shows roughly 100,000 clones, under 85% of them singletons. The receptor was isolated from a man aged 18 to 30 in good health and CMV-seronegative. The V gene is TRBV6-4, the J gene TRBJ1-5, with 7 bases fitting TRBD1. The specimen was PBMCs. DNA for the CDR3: TGTGCCAGCAGTGAGCTGACAGGGCACAATCAGCCCCAGCATTTT. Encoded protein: CASSELTGHNQPQHF.